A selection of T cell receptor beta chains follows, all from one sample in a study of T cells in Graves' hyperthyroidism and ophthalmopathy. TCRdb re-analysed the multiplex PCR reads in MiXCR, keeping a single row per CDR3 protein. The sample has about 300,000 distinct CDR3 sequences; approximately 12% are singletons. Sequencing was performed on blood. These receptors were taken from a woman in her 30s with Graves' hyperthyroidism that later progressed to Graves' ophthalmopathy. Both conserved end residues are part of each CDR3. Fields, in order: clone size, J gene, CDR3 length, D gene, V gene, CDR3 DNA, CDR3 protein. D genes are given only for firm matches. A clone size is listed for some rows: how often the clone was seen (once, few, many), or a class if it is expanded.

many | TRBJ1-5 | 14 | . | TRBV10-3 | TGTGCCATCAGTGAGTCATCGGGTCGGCAGCCCCAGCATTTT | CAISESSGRQPQHF
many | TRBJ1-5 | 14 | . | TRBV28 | TGTGCCAGCAGTCCGTGGACAGACAATCAGCCCCAGCATTTT | CASSPWTDNQPQHF
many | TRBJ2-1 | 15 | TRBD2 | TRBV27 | TGTGCCAGCACCGCCGGGACTAGCGCCCACAATGAGCAGTTCTTC | CASTAGTSAHNEQFF
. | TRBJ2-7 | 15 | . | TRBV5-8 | TGTGCCAGCAGCCACCAGGGCACTCGAGGGGGAGAGCAGTACTTC | CASSHQGTRGGEQYF
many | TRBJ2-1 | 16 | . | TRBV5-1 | TGCGCCAGCAGCTTGTCCATCCCCGGGATCTACAATGAGCAGTTCTTC | CASSLSIPGIYNEQFF
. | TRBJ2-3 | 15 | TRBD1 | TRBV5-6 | TGTGCCAGCAGCCAAGGGACAGGGACTGCAGATACGCAGTATTTT | CASSQGTGTADTQYF
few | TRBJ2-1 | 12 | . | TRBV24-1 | TGTGCCACCAGTGATTTATTCAATGAGCAGTTCTTC | CATSDLFNEQFF
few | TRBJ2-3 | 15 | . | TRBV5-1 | TGCGCCAGCAGTCGGACTGGGCCGGGCACAGATACGCAGTATTTT | CASSRTGPGTDTQYF
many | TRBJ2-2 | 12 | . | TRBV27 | TGTGCCAGCGGGCCGGGACAAAGGGAGCTGTTTTTT | CASGPGQRELFF
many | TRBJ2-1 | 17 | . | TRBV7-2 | TGTGCCAGCAGCCCCGCCAGCGATTCCTTCTCCTACAATGAGCAGTTCTTC | CASSPASDSFSYNEQFF
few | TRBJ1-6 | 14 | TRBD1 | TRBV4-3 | TGCGCCAGCAGTCGACAGGGAGGTAATTCACCCCTCCACTTT | CASSRQGGNSPLHF
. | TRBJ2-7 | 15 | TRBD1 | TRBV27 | TGTGCCAGCAGCAAACCGGGACAGGGGGTCAGCGAGCAGTACTTC | CASSKPGQGVSEQYF
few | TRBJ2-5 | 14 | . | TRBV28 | TGTGCCAGCAGTCTGACAGCGCCTCGGGAGACCCAGTACTTC | CASSLTAPRETQYF
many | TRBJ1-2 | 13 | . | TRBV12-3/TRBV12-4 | TGTGCCAGCAGTTACGACAATAACTATGGCTACACCTTC | CASSYDNNYGYTF
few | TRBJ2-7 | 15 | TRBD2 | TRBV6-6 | TGTGCCAGCAGTTACAAGGCTAGCGGCATGGGAGAGCAGTACTTC | CASSYKASGMGEQYF
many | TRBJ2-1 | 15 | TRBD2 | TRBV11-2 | TGTGCCAGCAGACCGGCCGGGACTAGGTACAATGAGCAGTTCTTC | CASRPAGTRYNEQFF
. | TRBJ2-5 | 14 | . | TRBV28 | TGTGCCAGCAGTTCGCCAGGGTCCCAAGGGACCCAGTACTTC | CASSSPGSQGTQYF